This record covers a single TCR beta chain. As yet, its antigen is unknown. Ophthalmopathy in the patients scored at least 3 on Clinical Activity Score and at least 4 on NOSPECS grade, lasting under 3 months. The sample is drawn from a study of T cells in Graves' hyperthyroidism and ophthalmopathy. TCR beta CDR3 regions were amplified from RNA. HTBI primers drove first-round RT-PCR of the TCR CDR3. TCRdb recomputed calls from the multiplex PCR reads with MiXCR, one row per CDR3 protein. The data show 620,000 or so distinct CDR3 sequences, around 15% seen once. General observations from the study: Stable hyperthyroidism was separated from ophthalmopathy by a model based on 13 V-J features.

The length of the CDR3 is 13 residues. CDR1 and CDR2 (germline): DFQATT, SNEGSKA (reference sequence). After removal of 6 bases from V and 7 bases from J, the junction contained 8 bases not matched to a gene. The genes are TRBV20-1 and TRBJ1-5; 8 nucleotides agree with TRBD1. The sequence was collected from a woman aged 45-59 years with Graves' ophthalmopathy. Sample: blood. CDR3 protein: CSAKDRDGQPQHF. In nucleotides, the CDR3 is TGCAGTGCAAAGGACAGGGACGGACAGCCCCAGCATTTT.